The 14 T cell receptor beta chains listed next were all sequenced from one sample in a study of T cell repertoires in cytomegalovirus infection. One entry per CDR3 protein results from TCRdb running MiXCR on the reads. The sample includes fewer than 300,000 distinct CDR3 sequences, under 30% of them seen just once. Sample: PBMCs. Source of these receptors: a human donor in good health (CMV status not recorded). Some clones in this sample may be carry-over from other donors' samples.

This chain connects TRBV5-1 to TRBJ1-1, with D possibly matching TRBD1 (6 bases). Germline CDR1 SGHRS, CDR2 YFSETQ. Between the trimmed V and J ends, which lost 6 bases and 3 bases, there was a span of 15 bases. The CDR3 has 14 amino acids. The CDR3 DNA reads TGCGCCAGCAACCCCTATCGACAGGACACTGAAGCTTTCTTT. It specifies CASNPYRQDTEAFF.

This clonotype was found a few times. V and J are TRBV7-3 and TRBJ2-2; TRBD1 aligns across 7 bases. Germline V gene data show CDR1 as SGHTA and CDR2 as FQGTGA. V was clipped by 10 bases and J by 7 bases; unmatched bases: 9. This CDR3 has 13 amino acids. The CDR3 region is CAIRQGLGGELFF. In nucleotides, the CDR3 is TGTGCCATCCGACAGGGCTTGGGCGGGGAGCTGTTTTTT.

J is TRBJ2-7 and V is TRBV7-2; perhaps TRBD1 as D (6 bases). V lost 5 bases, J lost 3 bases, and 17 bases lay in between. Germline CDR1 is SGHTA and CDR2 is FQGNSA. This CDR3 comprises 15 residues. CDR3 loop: CASSLEGAGVYEQYF. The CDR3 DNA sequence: TGTGCCAGCAGCCTAGAGGGCGCAGGGGTCTACGAGCAGTACTTC.

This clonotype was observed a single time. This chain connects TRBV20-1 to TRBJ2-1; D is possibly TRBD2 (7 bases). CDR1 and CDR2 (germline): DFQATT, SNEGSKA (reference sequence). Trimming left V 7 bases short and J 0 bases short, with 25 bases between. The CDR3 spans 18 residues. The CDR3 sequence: CSVPAVLGGGSSYNEQFF. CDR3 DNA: TGCAGTGTCCCGGCGGTTTTGGGGGGCGGGAGCTCCTACAATGAGCAGTTCTTC.

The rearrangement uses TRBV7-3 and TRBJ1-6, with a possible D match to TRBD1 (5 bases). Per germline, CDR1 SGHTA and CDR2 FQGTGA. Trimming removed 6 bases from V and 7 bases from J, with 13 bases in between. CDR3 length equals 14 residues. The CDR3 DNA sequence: TGTGCCAGCAGGGACCGGGACGGAAATTCACCCCTCCACTTT. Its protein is CASRDRDGNSPLHF.

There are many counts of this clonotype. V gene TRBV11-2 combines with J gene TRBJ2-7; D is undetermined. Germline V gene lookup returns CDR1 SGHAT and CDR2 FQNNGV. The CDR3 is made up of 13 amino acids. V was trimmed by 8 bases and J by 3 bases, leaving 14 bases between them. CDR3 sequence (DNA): TGTGCCAGCGTCCCGACTGGACGCTACGAGCAGTACTTC. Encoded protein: CASVPTGRYEQYF. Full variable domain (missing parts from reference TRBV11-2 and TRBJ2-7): EAGVAQSPRYKIIEKRQSVAFWCNPISGHATLYWYQQILGQGPKLLIQFQNNGVVDDSQLPKDRFSAERLKGVDSTLKIQPAKLEDSAVYLCASVPTGRYEQYFGPGTRLTVT.

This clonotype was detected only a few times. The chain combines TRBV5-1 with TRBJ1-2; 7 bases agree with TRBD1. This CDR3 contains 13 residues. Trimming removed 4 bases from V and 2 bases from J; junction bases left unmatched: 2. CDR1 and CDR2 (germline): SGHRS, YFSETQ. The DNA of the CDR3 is TGCGCCAGCAGCGCGGGACAGAACTATGGCTACACCTTC. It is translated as CASSAGQNYGYTF.

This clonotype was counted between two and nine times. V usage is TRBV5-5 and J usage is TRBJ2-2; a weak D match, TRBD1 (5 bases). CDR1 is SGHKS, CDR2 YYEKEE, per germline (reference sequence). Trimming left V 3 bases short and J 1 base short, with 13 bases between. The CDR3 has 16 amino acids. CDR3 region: CASSSYDRRNTGELFF. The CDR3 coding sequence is TGTGCCAGCAGCTCTTATGACAGAAGGAACACCGGGGAGCTGTTTTTT.

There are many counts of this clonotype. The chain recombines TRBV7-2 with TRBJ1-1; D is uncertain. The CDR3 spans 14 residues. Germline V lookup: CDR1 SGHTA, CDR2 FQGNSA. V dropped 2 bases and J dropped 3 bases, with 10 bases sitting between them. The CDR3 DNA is TGTGCCAGCAGCTTAAAGCCGGAGTACACTGAAGCTTTCTTT. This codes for CASSLKPEYTEAFF.

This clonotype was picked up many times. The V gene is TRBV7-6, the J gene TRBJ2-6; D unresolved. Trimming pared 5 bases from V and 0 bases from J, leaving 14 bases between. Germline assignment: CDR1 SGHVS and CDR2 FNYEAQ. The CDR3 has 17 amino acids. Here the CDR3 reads CASSPPRSSSGANVLTF. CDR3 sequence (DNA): TGTGCCAGCAGCCCCCCTAGATCCAGCTCTGGGGCCAACGTCCTGACTTTC.

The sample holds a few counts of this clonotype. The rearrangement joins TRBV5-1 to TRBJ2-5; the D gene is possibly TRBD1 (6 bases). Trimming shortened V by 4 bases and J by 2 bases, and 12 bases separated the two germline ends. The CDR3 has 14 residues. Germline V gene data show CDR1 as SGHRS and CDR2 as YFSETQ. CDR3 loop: CASSGRTEQETQYF. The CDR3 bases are TGCGCCAGCAGCGGACGGACAGAACAAGAGACCCAGTACTTC.

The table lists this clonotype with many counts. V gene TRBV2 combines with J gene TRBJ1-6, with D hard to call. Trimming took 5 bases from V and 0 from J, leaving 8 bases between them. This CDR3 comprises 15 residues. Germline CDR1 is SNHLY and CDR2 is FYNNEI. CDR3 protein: CASSFTSSYNSPLHF. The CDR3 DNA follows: TGTGCCAGCAGTTTCACGAGCTCCTATAATTCACCCCTCCACTTT.

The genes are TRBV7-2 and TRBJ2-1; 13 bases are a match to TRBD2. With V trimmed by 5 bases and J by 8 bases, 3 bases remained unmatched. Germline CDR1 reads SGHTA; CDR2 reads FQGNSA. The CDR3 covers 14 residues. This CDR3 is CASSRTSGSDEQFF. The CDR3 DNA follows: TGTGCCAGCAGCCGGACTAGCGGGAGCGATGAGCAGTTCTTC.

CDR3 nucleotide sequence: TGCAGTGCGGGAACAGGGGATTATAATTCACCCCTCCACTTT. Its translation is CSAGTGDYNSPLHF. The genes are TRBV20-1 and TRBJ1-6; 7 bases fit TRBD1. The CDR3 consists of 14 residues. V shed 6 bases and J 4 bases; nucleotides not matched to a gene: 6. The germline CDR1 and CDR2 sequences are DFQATT and SNEGSKA (reference sequence).